Each of the 12 T cell receptor beta chains below was sequenced from the same sample in a study of shared clonotypes between healthy human individuals. Assay: immunoSEQ multiplex PCR; the TCRdb copy retains only in-frame clones and omits some. The sample lists some 1.1 million clones, 70% to 80% occurring once. The sequencing sample was made of memory CD4+ T cells from PBMCs. Subset meaning: CD45RA-negative fraction. The receptors here all came from a man younger than 35 in good health. Some clones in this sample may be carry-over from other donors' samples.

This clone was seen a handful of times. V gene TRBV28 combines with J gene TRBJ1-5, with D possibly being TRBD1 (6 bases). The germline V gene has CDR1 MDHEN and CDR2 SYDVKM. The CDR3 covers 15 residues. Deletions cut 6 bases from V and 3 bases from J, with 15 bases between. In DNA form, the CDR3 reads TGTGCCAGCAGGCCGTCGGCAGGGGACAATCAGCCCCAGCATTTT. Encoded protein: CASRPSAGDNQPQHF.

This chain uses TRBV28 with TRBJ1-5; maybe TRBD1 (5 bases). Germline V lookup: CDR1 MDHEN, CDR2 SYDVKM. CDR3 length equals 14 residues. V gave up 3 bases and J gave up 3 bases, with 9 bases separating them. The CDR3 reads CASSLVTDNQPQHF. The CDR3 DNA is TGTGCCAGCAGTTTGGTGACAGACAATCAGCCCCAGCATTTT. Supplemented by reference TRBV28 and TRBJ1-5, the full variable domain reads DVKVTQSSRYLVKRTGEKVFLECVQDMDHENMFWYRQDPGLGLRLIYFSYDVKMKEKGDIPEGYSVSREKKERFSLILESASTNQTSMYLCASSLVTDNQPQHFGDGTRLSIL.

About this clone itself: Being one base from a much bigger clone, this may be a read error. Other DNA sequences within the sample encode an identical CDR3. V usage is TRBV7-9 and J usage is TRBJ1-2, with a weak D call TRBD1 (5 bases). Germline-derived CDR1 and CDR2 are SEHNR and FQNEAQ (reference sequence). The V and J ends lost 5 bases and 4 bases respectively, with 8 bases between them. The CDR3 is made up of 12 amino acids. CDR3 DNA: TGTGCCAGCAGCCGGGACGGCTATGGCTACACCTTC. This translates into CASSRDGYGYTF.

The chain recombines TRBV28 with TRBJ1-1; no reliable D call. V lost 8 bases to trimming and J lost 7 bases, with 14 bases between them. The CDR3 spans 12 residues. Per the germline V gene, CDR1 is MDHEN and CDR2 is SYDVKM. The CDR3 nucleotides are TGTGCCAGCTGTCCCAGAGGGATTGAAGCTTTCTTT. Translated: CASCPRGIEAFF.

J is TRBJ1-5 and V is TRBV6-1, with D possibly being TRBD1 (6 bases). This CDR3 is built from 13 residues. Germline CDR1 is MNHNS and CDR2 is SASEGT. The ends were cut back, 4 bases at V and 3 bases at J, with 7 bases in the middle. The CDR3 loop is CASSGQDNQPQHF. In nucleotides, the CDR3 is TGTGCCAGCAGTGGACAGGACAATCAGCCCCAGCATTTT.

This clone appeared a few times. This chain links TRBV5-1 with TRBJ2-1; 9 nucleotides align to TRBD1. Germline values: CDR1 SGHRS, CDR2 YFSETQ. Unmatched junction bases numbered 3, after V lost 3 bases and J lost 8 bases. This CDR3 has 13 amino acids. The CDR3 here is CASSSDRGHEQFF. Written as DNA, the CDR3 is TGCGCCAGCAGCTCGGACAGGGGTCATGAGCAGTTCTTC.

This clone has only a few counts. The rearrangement uses TRBV6-1 and TRBJ2-7; D possibly uses TRBD1 or TRBD2 (6 bases each). The CDR3 is made up of 15 amino acids. From germline, CDR1 is MNHNS and CDR2 SASEGT. Trimming removed 3 bases from V and 6 bases from J, with 18 bases in between. This chain's CDR3 is CASSEGGGIIGEQYF. CDR3 nucleotides: TGTGCCAGCAGTGAGGGGGGCGGGATAATAGGCGAGCAGTACTTC.

CDR3 sequence (DNA): TGTGCCAGCAGTGAATTGGATCCTATTAGGAACACCATATATTTT. This translates into CASSELDPIRNTIYF. This chain joins TRBV25-1 and TRBJ1-3; D call uncertain. The CDR3 runs 15 residues. From germline, CDR1 is MGHDK and CDR2 SYGVNS. Trimming removed 1 base at V and 7 bases at J, with 14 bases between.

This chain connects TRBV11-3 to TRBJ2-5, with 7 bases fitting TRBD2. This CDR3 comprises 14 residues. Per germline, CDR1 SGHNT and CDR2 YENEEA. The trim removed 2 bases at V and 4 bases at J, leaving 4 bases unmatched. The CDR3 here is CASSLTASGETQYF. The CDR3 DNA sequence: TGTGCCAGCAGCTTAACGGCTAGCGGAGAGACCCAGTACTTC.

The chain carries TRBV13 and TRBJ2-7; 9 nucleotides agree with TRBD2. CDR3 length equals 15 residues. Germline lookup yields CDR1 PRHDT and CDR2 FYEKMQ (reference sequence). The junction had 6 bases not matched to a gene; V was cut back by 1 base and J by 5 bases. CDR3 DNA sequence: TGTGCCAGCAGCTTAGCGCGGGAGGGTTTCCACGAGCAGTACTTC. It specifies CASSLAREGFHEQYF.

The gene calls are TRBV30 and TRBJ2-4; D may correspond to TRBD1 or TRBD2 (7 bases each). CDR3 length equals 13 residues. V was trimmed by 1 base and J by 8 bases, leaving 12 bases between them. Germline V gene sequence: CDR1 GTSNPN, CDR2 SVGIG (reference sequence). CDR3 coding DNA: TGTGCCTGGAGTGCGGCAGGGGGGGACATTCAGTACTTC. Translation gives CAWSAAGGDIQYF.

As concerns this clone: The sample carries other DNA sequences with the same CDR3. The chain has TRBV6-5 and TRBJ1-5; 7 bases agree with TRBD1. Per the germline V gene, CDR1 is MNHEY and CDR2 is SVGAGI. The CDR3 runs 14 residues. Unmatched junction bases numbered 6, after V lost 5 bases and J lost 5 bases. CDR3 sequence (DNA): TGTGCCAGCAGTAAACAGGGGAGGGATCAGCCCCAGCATTTT. This translates into CASSKQGRDQPQHF.